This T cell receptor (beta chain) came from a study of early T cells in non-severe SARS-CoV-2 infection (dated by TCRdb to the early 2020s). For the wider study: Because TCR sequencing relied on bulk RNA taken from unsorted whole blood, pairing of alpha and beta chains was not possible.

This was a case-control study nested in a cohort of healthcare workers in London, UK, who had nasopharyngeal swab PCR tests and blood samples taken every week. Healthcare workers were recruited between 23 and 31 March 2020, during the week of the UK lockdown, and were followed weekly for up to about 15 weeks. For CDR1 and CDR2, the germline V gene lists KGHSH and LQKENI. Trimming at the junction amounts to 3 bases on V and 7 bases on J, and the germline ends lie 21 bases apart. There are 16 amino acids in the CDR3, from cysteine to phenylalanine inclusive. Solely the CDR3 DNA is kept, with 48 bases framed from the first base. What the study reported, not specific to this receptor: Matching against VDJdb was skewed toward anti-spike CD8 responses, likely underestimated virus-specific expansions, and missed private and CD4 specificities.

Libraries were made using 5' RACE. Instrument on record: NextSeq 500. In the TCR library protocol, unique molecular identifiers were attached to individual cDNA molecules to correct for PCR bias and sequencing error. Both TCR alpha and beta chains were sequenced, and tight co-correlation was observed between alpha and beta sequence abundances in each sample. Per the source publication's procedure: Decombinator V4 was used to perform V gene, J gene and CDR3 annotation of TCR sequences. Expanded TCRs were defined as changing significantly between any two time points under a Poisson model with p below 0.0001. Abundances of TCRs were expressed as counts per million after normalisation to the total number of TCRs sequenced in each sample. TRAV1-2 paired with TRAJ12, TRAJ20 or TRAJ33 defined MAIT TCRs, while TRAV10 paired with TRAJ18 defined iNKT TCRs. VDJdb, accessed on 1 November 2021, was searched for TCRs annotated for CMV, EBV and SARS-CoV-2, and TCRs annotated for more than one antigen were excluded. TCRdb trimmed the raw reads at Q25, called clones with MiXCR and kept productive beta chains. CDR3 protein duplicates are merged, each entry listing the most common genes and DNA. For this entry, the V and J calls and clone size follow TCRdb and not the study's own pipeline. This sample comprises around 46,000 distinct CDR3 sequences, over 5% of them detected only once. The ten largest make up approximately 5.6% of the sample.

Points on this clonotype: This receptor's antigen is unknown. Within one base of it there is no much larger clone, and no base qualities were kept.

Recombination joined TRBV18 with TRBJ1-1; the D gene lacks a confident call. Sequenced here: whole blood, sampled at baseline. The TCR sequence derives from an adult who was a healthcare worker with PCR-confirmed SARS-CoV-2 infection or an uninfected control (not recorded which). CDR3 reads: CASSPSSLDARHEAFF. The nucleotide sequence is TGTGCCAGCTCACCCTCCTCCCTGGACGCACGCCATGAAGCTTTCTTT.